This passage covers 17 T cell receptor beta chains from one sample sequenced in a study of blood T cell repertoires in COVID-19. Assay: immunoSEQ multiplex PCR; the TCRdb copy retains only in-frame clones and omits some. The sample yields under 80,000 clones, approximately 84% seen once. The sequenced sample consisted of peripheral blood. The receptors shown here come from a human donor in a cohort sampled during active COVID-19.

The rearrangement links TRBV5-1 to TRBJ2-3; 7 nucleotides agree with TRBD1. Germline trimming cut 1 base from V and 0 bases from J; bases unmatched to any gene: 5. Germline values: CDR1 SGHRS, CDR2 YFSETQ. CDR3 length: 16 residues. CDR3 region: CASSLQTGWSTDTQYF. The CDR3 coding sequence is TGCGCCAGCAGCTTGCAGACAGGGTGGAGCACAGATACGCAGTATTTT.

V and J are TRBV5-3 and TRBJ2-3, with a weak D call TRBD1 (5 bases). TRBV5-3 is an ORF for which the function is uncertain. V dropped 9 bases and J dropped 6 bases, with 23 bases sitting between them. The CDR3 runs to 15 residues. In DNA, the CDR3 is TGTGCCAATCCCTCGGGTGCAGGAGACAGTGATACGCAGTATTTT. This sequence encodes CANPSGAGDSDTQYF.

DNA for the CDR3: TGTGCCAGCAGCATCCCGGACAGGGGGTCCTACGAGCAGTACTTC. It specifies CASSIPDRGSYEQYF. This chain connects TRBV7-2 to TRBJ2-7; TRBD1 matches at 10 bases. This CDR3 region has 15 residues. CDR1 is SGHTA, CDR2 FQGNSA, per germline. Losses at the gene ends were 5 bases for V and 1 base for J; bases not matched to a gene: 5.

V is TRBV7-8 and J is TRBJ2-4; 10 nucleotides agree with TRBD2. After removal of 5 bases from V and 9 bases from J, the junction contained 7 bases not matched to a gene. CDR3 length: 14 residues. The germline CDR1 and CDR2 sequences are SGHVS and FQNEAQ. CDR3 amino acids: CASSRGLAGAIQYF. For the CDR3, the DNA is TGTGCCAGCAGCCGAGGCCTAGCGGGAGCCATTCAGTACTTC.

Here the CDR3 DNA reads TGCGCCAGCAGCTACCGACAGGGGAGCACAGATACGCAGTATTTT. Its translation: CASSYRQGSTDTQYF. The chain combines TRBV5-1 with TRBJ2-3; 8 bases align to TRBD1. The J segment lost 0 bases and the V segment lost 3 bases, leaving 3 bases of the junction unmatched. The germline CDR1 and CDR2 sequences are SGHRS and YFSETQ. The CDR3 extends over 15 amino acids.

This clone was observed once. This chain connects TRBV30 to TRBJ2-7; D remains unclear. The CDR3 has 14 amino acids. The V end lost 3 bases, the J end lost 1 base, and 13 bases lay between the germline ends. Germline CDR1 is GTSNPN and CDR2 is SVGIG (reference sequence). CDR3 residues: CAWSDPGSSYEQYF. The CDR3 DNA follows: TGTGCCTGGAGCGATCCGGGTAGTTCCTACGAGCAGTACTTC.

The V gene is TRBV6-5, the J gene TRBJ1-1; the D gene is possibly TRBD1 (5 bases). Germline assignment: CDR1 MNHEY and CDR2 SVGAGI. Between the trimmed V and J ends, which lost 5 bases and 1 base, there was a span of 8 bases. This CDR3 has 13 residues. CDR3 sequence reads: CASSRQTNTEAFF. The CDR3 bases are TGTGCCAGCAGTAGACAGACGAACACTGAAGCTTTCTTT.

The chain employs TRBV7-2 and TRBJ1-6; D perhaps matches TRBD1 (6 bases). This CDR3 has 17 residues. Trimming left V 3 bases short and J 0 bases short, with 12 bases between. Per germline, CDR1 SGHTA and CDR2 FQGNSA. The CDR3 loop reads CASSFLGGGSYNSPLHF. The DNA for the CDR3 is TGTGCCAGCAGCTTCCTGGGAGGGGGCTCCTATAATTCACCCCTCCACTTT.

The chain joins TRBV5-6 to TRBJ2-7, with TRBD2 as a possible D gene (6 bases). Per germline, CDR1 SGHDT and CDR2 YYEEEE. This CDR3 is 14 amino acids long. V lost 0 bases and J lost 3, with 10 bases in between. In nucleotides, the CDR3 is TGTGCCAGCAGCTTGGCACTAGCAGACTACGAGCAGTACTTC. Protein product: CASSLALADYEQYF.

The rearrangement joins TRBV27 to TRBJ1-2; TRBD1 agrees at 12 bases. With V trimmed by 3 bases and J by 5 bases, 10 bases remained unmatched. The CDR3 length is 17 residues. Germline loops: CDR1 MNHEY, CDR2 SMNVEV (reference sequence). The CDR3 DNA follows: TGTGCCAGCAGTTTCGCCGGGACAGGGGGCGCGTGGTATGGCTACACCTTC. This gives the protein CASSFAGTGGAWYGYTF.

The chain has TRBV7-2 and TRBJ2-3; 8 bases are a match to TRBD2. Germline V gives CDR1 SGHTA, CDR2 FQGNSA. V gave up 4 bases and J gave up 1 base; unmatched junction bases: 7. CDR3 size: 16 residues. The CDR3 DNA is TGTGCCAGCAGCTGGGGGCGGCGGGGGGGCACAGATACGCAGTATTTT. This codes for CASSWGRRGGTDTQYF.

The chain couples TRBV30 to TRBJ2-3, with 7 bases fitting TRBD2. CDR1 GTSNPN and CDR2 SVGIG come from the germline V gene (reference sequence). The CDR3 consists of 14 residues. The V segment lost 4 bases and the J segment 4 bases; nucleotides outside the gene matches: 8. CDR3 in amino acids: CAWTETSQADTQYF. DNA for the CDR3: TGTGCCTGGACAGAGACTAGCCAGGCAGATACGCAGTATTTT.

CDR3 sequence reads: CASSIEPGKGGYTF. As DNA, the CDR3 is TGTGCCAGTAGTATAGAGCCGGGAAAAGGCGGCTACACCTTC. The rearrangement uses TRBV19 and TRBJ1-2, with unresolved D. V lost 0 bases to trimming and J lost 8 bases, with 13 bases between them. This CDR3 comprises 14 residues. From germline, CDR1 is LNHDA and CDR2 SQIVND (reference sequence).

The J gene is TRBJ2-3, the V gene TRBV3-1 (or the pseudogene TRBV3-2), with 8 bases matching TRBD2. Trimming cost V 1 base and J 12 bases; bases outside gene matches: 6. The CDR3 length is 13 residues. The germline gives CDR1 LGHDT, CDR2 YNNKEL (reference sequence). The CDR3 nucleotides read TGTGCCAGCAGCCAAGTTCTGCGGGGGGCACAGTATTTT. It encodes CASSQVLRGAQYF.

This clone was observed a handful of times. This rearrangement joins TRBV5-4 to TRBJ2-7; 8 bases agree with TRBD1. Germline values: CDR1 SGHNT, CDR2 YYREEE (reference sequence). V lost 0 bases to trimming and J lost 3 bases; unmatched junction nucleotides: 8. CDR3 length equals 16 residues. The CDR3 sequence: CASSLGTTGAGYEQYF. In DNA form, the CDR3 reads TGTGCCAGCAGCTTGGGTACGACAGGGGCGGGCTACGAGCAGTACTTC.

This chain joins TRBV24-1 and TRBJ2-7; D gene ambiguous. Germline assignment: CDR1 KGHDR and CDR2 SFDVKD. V was cut by 4 bases and J by 5 bases, with 20 bases left in between. The length of the CDR3 is 16 residues. In nucleotides, the CDR3 is TGTGCCACCAGTGAAAAACCTGACTCGCTCCGTAACGAGCAGTACTTC. This gives the protein CATSEKPDSLRNEQYF.

The V and J genes are TRBV29-1 and TRBJ2-5; TRBD1 is a possible D gene (6 bases). The germline CDR1 and CDR2 sequences are SQVTM and ANQGSEA. The V end was cut by 3 bases, the J end by 2 bases, with 19 bases between. The CDR3 extends over 16 amino acids. DNA of the CDR3: TGCAGCGTTGACCCCCAAGAGGACAGCACTCAAGAGACCCAGTACTTC. This translates into CSVDPQEDSTQETQYF.